This T cell receptor beta chain derives from a study of blood T cell repertoires in COVID-19. Study details: T cells, B-cell-depleted T cells, or PBMCs provided the cDNA or gDNA that served as material.

The CDR3 is 15 residues long. V was shortened by 5 bases and J by 7 bases, with 17 bases between the two germline ends. Germline assignment: CDR1 SGHTA and CDR2 FQGNSA. Under the authors' procedure: Reference gene primer amplification yielded estimated nucleated cell counts. TCRdb's copy holds only in-frame clones and misses some; the assay was immunoSEQ multiplex PCR. The V and J calls and the clone size are those of that table, but D and trimming were determined from the DNA. The data hold about 44,000 clones, with 80% to 90% observed a single time. Sample: peripheral blood. This TCR was recovered from a man between 65 and 85 years old with active COVID-19. The chain joins TRBV7-2 to TRBJ1-4; TRBD1 might be the D (6 bases). CDR3 coding DNA: TGTGCCAGCAGCCCCGAGGGGGTGGGCTCTGAAAAACTGTTTTTT. Amino acid sequence: CASSPEGVGSEKLFF.